The next 20 T cell receptor beta chains were all read from a single sample in a study of blood T cell repertoires in COVID-19 (dated by TCRdb to 2019 to 2021). Receptors were amplified or captured by the immunoSEQ multiplex PCR assay. Sourced from immuneACCESS, this table was stored by TCRdb with only in-frame sequences that have V and J called. A share of the clones is absent; for the studies checked, an unresolved V gene accounts for under half, and the remainder has no known explanation. This sample lists about 410,000 clones; approximately 89% were detected once. The ten top clones hold 1.7% of the sample. Sequenced input: PBMCs or T cells enriched from blood (not recorded which). The receptor set was obtained from a woman aged 25-40 years who had recovered from COVID-19.

The chain combines TRBV10-3 with TRBJ1-1, with a tentative D call TRBD1 (5 bases). V gave up 0 bases and J gave up 0 bases, with 8 bases separating them. CDR3 length: 15 amino acids. Germline V gene sequence: CDR1 ENHRY, CDR2 SYGVKD. The CDR3 here is CAISESAGLNTEAFF. Written as DNA, the CDR3 is TGTGCCATCAGTGAGTCGGCAGGGTTGAACACTGAAGCTTTCTTT.

This chain links TRBV7-3 with TRBJ1-1; D gene ambiguous. Trimming removed 0 bases at V and 3 bases at J, with 5 bases between. The CDR3 is 13 residues long. The germline V gene encodes CDR1 SGHTA and CDR2 FQGTGA. The CDR3 DNA follows: TGTGCCAGCAGCTTAACGTCGGACACTGAAGCTTTCTTT. Encoded protein: CASSLTSDTEAFF.

The genes are TRBV19 and TRBJ1-5; D is undetermined. V lost 3 bases to trimming and J lost 1 base, with 10 bases between them. Germline V gene lookup returns CDR1 LNHDA and CDR2 SQIVND (reference sequence). The CDR3 runs to 15 residues. The CDR3 sequence: CASSMRVYSNQPQHF. CDR3 sequence (DNA): TGTGCCAGTAGTATGAGGGTATACAGCAATCAGCCCCAGCATTTT. Combining the CDR3 with reference TRBV19 and TRBJ1-5 gives the whole variable domain DGGITQSPKYLFRKEGQNVTLSCEQNLNHDAMYWYRQDPGQGLRLIYYSQIVNDFQKGDIAEGYSVSREKKESFPLTVTSAQKNPTAFYLCASSMRVYSNQPQHFGDGTRLSIL.

The chain employs TRBV3-1 (or the pseudogene TRBV3-2) and TRBJ2-5; 9 positions match TRBD2. V lost 0 bases to trimming and J lost 2 bases; unmatched junction nucleotides: 4. The CDR3 loop spans 16 amino acids. Germline assignment: CDR1 LGHDT and CDR2 YNNKEL (reference sequence). Here the CDR3 DNA reads TGTGCCAGCAGCCAAGATCTAGCGGGAAAGCAAGAGACCCAGTACTTC. Its protein product is CASSQDLAGKQETQYF.

The genes are TRBV14 and TRBJ2-5; TRBD1 aligns across 7 bases. This CDR3 has 15 amino acids. Trimming at V came to 1 base and at J to 1 base, leaving 3 bases not matched to a gene. CDR1 and CDR2 from the germline V gene are SGHDN and FVKESK. The CDR3 loop is CASSQVPGGQETQYF. For the CDR3, the DNA is TGTGCCAGCAGCCAAGTTCCAGGGGGCCAAGAGACCCAGTACTTC.

J is TRBJ2-1 and V is TRBV12-3 or TRBV12-4, with TRBD2 matching 8 bases. The CDR3 is 13 residues long. J was trimmed by 12 bases and V by 4 bases; bases with no gene match: 8. CDR3 DNA sequence: TGTGCCAGCAGTTGGCGGGGGGTCAGGGTGCAGTTCTTC. Amino acids: CASSWRGVRVQFF.

The chain couples TRBV19 to TRBJ2-6; D is possibly TRBD1 (5 bases). Trimming cost V 3 bases and J 2 bases, with 5 bases left between them. This CDR3 comprises 14 residues. CDR1 is LNHDA, CDR2 SQIVND, per germline (reference sequence). CDR3 nucleotide sequence: TGTGCCAGTAGTATCAGGGCTGGGGCCAACGTCCTGACTTTC. Its protein product is CASSIRAGANVLTF.

CDR3 coding DNA: TGTGCCAGCACGCGTCTTCCGGGTGAGCAGTTCTTC. This gives the protein CASTRLPGEQFF. The J gene is TRBJ2-1, the V gene TRBV11-2; unclear D gene. Germline CDR1 and CDR2: SGHAT and FQNNGV. The CDR3 is 12 amino acids. The V and J ends lost 7 bases and 9 bases respectively, with 13 bases between them.

The CDR3 sequence: CASSVGPRGDRNEQYF. DNA for the CDR3: TGTGCCAGCAGCGTTGGACCCCGGGGAGACAGGAACGAGCAGTACTTC. This rearrangement joins TRBV9 to TRBJ2-7, with a weak D call TRBD1 (6 bases). CDR3 length: 16 amino acids. Germline CDR1 and CDR2: SGDLS and YYNGEE. The ends were cut back, 2 bases at V and 5 bases at J, with 20 bases in the middle.

The rearrangement joins TRBV27 to TRBJ1-1, with no clear D. Deletions cut 5 bases from V and 0 bases from J, with 7 bases between. There are 13 residues in the CDR3. Germline assignment: CDR1 MNHEY and CDR2 SMNVEV (reference sequence). The CDR3 nucleotides are TGTGCCAGCAGTCCGACTATGAACACTGAAGCTTTCTTT. Translation gives CASSPTMNTEAFF.

This chain connects TRBV19 to TRBJ1-5, with a tentative D call TRBD1 (5 bases). Trimming took 3 bases from V and 1 from J, leaving 13 bases between them. This CDR3 is 16 amino acids long. Germline lookup yields CDR1 LNHDA and CDR2 SQIVND (reference sequence). The DNA for the CDR3 is TGTGCCAGTAGTATCCAGACAGCTGGAAGCAATCAGCCCCAGCATTTT. It translates to CASSIQTAGSNQPQHF.

The V call is TRBV4-1, the J call TRBJ2-1, with D possibly matching TRBD2 (6 bases). This CDR3 is 13 amino acids long. Between the trimmed V and J ends, which lost 0 bases and 13 bases, there was a span of 13 bases. The germline V gene encodes CDR1 MGHRA and CDR2 YSYEKL. CDR3 sequence reads: CASSQDPREKQFF. The DNA for the CDR3 is TGCGCCAGCAGCCAAGATCCCCGGGAGAAACAGTTCTTC.

V usage is TRBV7-2 and J usage is TRBJ1-2; D possibly corresponds to TRBD1 (6 bases). CDR3 length equals 20 residues. Germline V gene lookup returns CDR1 SGHTA and CDR2 FQGNSA. V lost 0 bases, J lost 3 bases, and 26 bases lay in between. In DNA, the CDR3 is TGTGCCAGCAGCTTAGCCCCGTTACGGCGGCGAGCGGGGGCAGACTATGGCTACACCTTC. It encodes CASSLAPLRRRAGADYGYTF.

CDR3 sequence (DNA): TGTGCCAGCAGCTCTGGTGGGACAGGGAGGTACGAGCAGTACTTC. Encoded protein: CASSSGGTGRYEQYF. The chain is built from TRBV5-5 and TRBJ2-7; 9 bases map to TRBD1. Germline lookup yields CDR1 SGHKS and CDR2 YYEKEE (reference sequence). CDR3 length: 15 residues. After removal of 3 bases from V and 4 bases from J, the junction contained 8 bases not matched to a gene.

The J gene is TRBJ2-3, the V gene TRBV6-1, with a weak D call TRBD1 (5 bases). CDR1 and CDR2 (germline): MNHNS, SASEGT. V shed 2 bases and J shed 3 bases, with 15 bases lying between them. The CDR3 sequence is 16 residues long. The CDR3 here is CASSETRAWRTDTQYF. CDR3 coding DNA: TGTGCCAGCAGTGAAACCAGGGCGTGGAGAACAGATACGCAGTATTTT.

The V call is TRBV27, the J call TRBJ2-1; 9 bases align to TRBD2. The CDR3 length is 16 residues. J lost 3 bases, V lost 1 base, and 4 bases had no gene match. Germline V gene sequence: CDR1 MNHEY, CDR2 SMNVEV (reference sequence). The CDR3 nucleotides read TGTGCCAGCAGTTTATTGGCGGGAGGGTTCTACAATGAGCAGTTCTTC. This encodes CASSLLAGGFYNEQFF.

The chain joins TRBV7-8 to TRBJ2-2; D gene uncertain. The CDR3 covers 14 residues. CDR1 SGHVS and CDR2 FQNEAQ come from the germline V gene. Trimming stripped 7 bases from V and 2 bases from J, with 11 bases between. The DNA of the CDR3 is TGTGCCAGCATACTGAATGTCAACACCGGGGAGCTGTTTTTT. Protein: CASILNVNTGELFF.

The gene calls are TRBV28 and TRBJ2-5, with 7 bases identical to TRBD1. The CDR3 extends over 17 amino acids. The V gene end was trimmed by 4 bases and the J gene end by 4 bases; junction bases not matched to a gene: 15. Germline V gene data show CDR1 as MDHEN and CDR2 as SYDVKM. This CDR3 is CASSSSRLNRGSETQYF. The CDR3 DNA reads TGTGCCAGCAGTTCCTCCCGACTCAACAGGGGATCAGAGACCCAGTACTTC.

The chain uses TRBV5-1 and TRBJ1-2, with no clear D. The V gene lost 5 bases and the J gene lost 1 base, with 15 bases spanning the gap. The CDR3 runs to 15 residues. Germline V CDR1 and CDR2: SGHRS, YFSETQ. CDR3 sequence reads: CASRAGTAINYGYTF. CDR3 sequence (DNA): TGCGCCAGCAGGGCGGGAACAGCGATTAACTATGGCTACACCTTC.

The chain has TRBV6-5 and TRBJ2-7, with 10 bases identical to TRBD2. The germline V gene encodes CDR1 MNHEY and CDR2 SVGAGI. The CDR3 is made up of 15 amino acids. V was pared by 6 bases and J by 2 bases, with 7 bases of the junction left unmatched. CDR3 nucleotide sequence: TGTGCCAGCAGCCCATGGACTAGCGGTACCTACGAGCAGTACTTC. The encoded protein is CASSPWTSGTYEQYF.